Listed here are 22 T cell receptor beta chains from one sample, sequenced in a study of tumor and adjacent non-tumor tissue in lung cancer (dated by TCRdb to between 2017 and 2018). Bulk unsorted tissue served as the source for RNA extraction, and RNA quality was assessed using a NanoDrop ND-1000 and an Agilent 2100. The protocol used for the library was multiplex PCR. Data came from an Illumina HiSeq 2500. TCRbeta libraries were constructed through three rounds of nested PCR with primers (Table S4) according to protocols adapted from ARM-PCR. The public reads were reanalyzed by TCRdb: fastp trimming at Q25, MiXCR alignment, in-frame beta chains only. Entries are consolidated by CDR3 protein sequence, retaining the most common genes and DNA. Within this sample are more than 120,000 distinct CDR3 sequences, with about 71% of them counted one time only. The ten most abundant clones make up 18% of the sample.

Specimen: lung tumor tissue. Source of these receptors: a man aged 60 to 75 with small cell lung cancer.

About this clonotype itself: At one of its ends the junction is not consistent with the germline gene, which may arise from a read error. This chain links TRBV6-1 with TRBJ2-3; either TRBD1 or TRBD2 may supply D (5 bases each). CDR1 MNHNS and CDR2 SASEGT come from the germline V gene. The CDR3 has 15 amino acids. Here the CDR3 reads CASSDPGRGIDTQYF. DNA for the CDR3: TGTGCTAGCAGTGACCCGGGACGGGGCATAGATACGCAGTATTTT.

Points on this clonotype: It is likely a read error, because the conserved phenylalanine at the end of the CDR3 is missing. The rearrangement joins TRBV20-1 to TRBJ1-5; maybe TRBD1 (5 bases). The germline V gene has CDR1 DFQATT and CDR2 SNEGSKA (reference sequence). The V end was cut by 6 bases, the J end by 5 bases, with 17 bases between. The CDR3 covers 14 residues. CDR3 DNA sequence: TGCAGTGCCGCACGGGGGACCCAGGATCAGCCCCAGCATTGT. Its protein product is CSAARGTQDQPQHC.

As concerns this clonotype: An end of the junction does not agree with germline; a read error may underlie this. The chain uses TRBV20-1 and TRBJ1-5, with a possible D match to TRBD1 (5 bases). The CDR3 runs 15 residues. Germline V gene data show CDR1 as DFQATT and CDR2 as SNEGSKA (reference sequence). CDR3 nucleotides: TGCGGTGCTAGGGGTCTCCAGTCTCAAGGACAGCCCCAGCATTTT. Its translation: CGARGLQSQGQPQHF.

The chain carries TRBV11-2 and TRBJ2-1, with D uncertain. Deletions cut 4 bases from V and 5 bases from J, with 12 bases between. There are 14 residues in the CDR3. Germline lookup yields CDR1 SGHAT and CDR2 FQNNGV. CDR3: CASSWWWDNNEQFF. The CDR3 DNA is TGTGCCAGCAGCTGGTGGTGGGATAACAATGAGCAGTTCTTC.

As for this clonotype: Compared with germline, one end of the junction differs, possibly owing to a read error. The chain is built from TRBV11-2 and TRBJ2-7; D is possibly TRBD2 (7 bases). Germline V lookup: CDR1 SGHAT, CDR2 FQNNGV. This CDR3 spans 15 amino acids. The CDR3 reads CARSLAGTWDYGQYF. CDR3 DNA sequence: TGTGCCAGGAGCTTAGCCGGGACATGGGACTACGGGCAGTACTTC.

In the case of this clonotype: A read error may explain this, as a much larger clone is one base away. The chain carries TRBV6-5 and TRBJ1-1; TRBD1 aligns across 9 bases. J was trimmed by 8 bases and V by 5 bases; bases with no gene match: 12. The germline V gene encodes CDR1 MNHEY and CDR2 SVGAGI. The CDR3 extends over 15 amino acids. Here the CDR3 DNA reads TGTGCCAGCAGTACGACCGGGACAGGGAGTATCGAAGCTTTCTTT. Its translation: CASSTTGTGSIEAFF.

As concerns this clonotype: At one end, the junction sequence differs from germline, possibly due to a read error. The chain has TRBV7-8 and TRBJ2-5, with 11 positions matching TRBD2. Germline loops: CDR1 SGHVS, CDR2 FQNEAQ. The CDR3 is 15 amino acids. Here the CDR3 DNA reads TGTGTCAGCAGCTTTAGCGGGAGGGCCGCTGAGACCCAGTACTTC. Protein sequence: CVSSFSGRAAETQYF.

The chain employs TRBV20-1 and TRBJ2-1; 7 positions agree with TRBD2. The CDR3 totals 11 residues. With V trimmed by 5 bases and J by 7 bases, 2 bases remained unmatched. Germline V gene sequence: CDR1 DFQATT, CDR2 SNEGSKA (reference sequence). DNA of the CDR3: TGCAGTGCTCCGCGGGGGAATGAGCAGTTCTTC. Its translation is CSAPRGNEQFF.

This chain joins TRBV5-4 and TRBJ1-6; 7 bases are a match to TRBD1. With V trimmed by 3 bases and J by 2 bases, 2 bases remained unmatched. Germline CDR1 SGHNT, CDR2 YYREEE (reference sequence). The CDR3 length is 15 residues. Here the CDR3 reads CASSSGQAYNSPLHF. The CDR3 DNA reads TGTGCCAGCAGCTCTGGACAGGCCTATAATTCACCCCTCCACTTT.

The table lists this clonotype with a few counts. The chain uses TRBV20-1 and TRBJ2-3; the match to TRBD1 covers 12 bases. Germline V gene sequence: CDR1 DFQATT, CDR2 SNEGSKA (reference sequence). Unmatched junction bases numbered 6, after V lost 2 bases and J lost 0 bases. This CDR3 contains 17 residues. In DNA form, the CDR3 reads TGCAGTGCTAGATCCCGGGACAGGGGGCCTAGCACAGATACGCAGTATTTT. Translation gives CSARSRDRGPSTDTQYF.

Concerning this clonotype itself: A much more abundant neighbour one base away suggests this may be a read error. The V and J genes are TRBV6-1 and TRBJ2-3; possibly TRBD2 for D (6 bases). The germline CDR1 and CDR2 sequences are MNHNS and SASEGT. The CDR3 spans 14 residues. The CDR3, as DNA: TGTGCCAGCAGTTCACAACGGGGGATGGATAAGCAGTATTTT. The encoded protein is CASSSQRGMDKQYF.

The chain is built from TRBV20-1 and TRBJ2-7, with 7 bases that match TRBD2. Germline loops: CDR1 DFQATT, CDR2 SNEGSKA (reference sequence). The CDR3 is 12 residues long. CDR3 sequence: CIAETSFYEQYF. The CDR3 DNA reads TGCATTGCCGAGACTAGCTTCTACGAGCAGTACTTC.

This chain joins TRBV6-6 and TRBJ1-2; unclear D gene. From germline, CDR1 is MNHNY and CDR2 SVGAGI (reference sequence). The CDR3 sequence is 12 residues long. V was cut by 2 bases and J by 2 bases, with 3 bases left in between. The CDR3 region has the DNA TGTGCCAGCAGTTACCAGAACTATGGCTACACCTTC. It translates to CASSYQNYGYTF.

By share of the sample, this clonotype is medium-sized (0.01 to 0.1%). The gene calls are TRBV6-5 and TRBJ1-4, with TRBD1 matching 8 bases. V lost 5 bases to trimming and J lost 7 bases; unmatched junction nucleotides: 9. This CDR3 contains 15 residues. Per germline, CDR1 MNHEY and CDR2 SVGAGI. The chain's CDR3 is CASSPPTGEGEKLFF. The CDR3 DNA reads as TGTGCCAGCAGTCCCCCGACAGGGGAGGGTGAAAAACTGTTTTTT.

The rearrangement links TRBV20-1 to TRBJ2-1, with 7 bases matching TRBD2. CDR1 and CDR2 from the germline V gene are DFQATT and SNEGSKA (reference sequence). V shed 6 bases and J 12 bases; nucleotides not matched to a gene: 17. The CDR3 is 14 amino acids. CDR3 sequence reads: CSAPEGLAETGQFF. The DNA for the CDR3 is TGCAGTGCCCCGGAAGGGCTAGCGGAAACCGGGCAGTTCTTC.

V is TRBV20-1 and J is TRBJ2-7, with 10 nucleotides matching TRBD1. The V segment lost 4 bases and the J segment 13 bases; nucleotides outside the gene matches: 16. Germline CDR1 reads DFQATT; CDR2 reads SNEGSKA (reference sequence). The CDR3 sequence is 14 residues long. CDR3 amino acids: CSATGQGGSYDQYF. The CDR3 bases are TGCAGTGCTACAGGACAGGGGGGCTCCTACGACCAATACTTC.

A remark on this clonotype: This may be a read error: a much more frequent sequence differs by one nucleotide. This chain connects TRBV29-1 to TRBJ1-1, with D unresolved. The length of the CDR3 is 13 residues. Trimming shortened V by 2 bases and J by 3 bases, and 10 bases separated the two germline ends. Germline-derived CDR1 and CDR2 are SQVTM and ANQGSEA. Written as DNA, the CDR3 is TGCAGCGTTGAATACAAGTCCGACACTGAAGCTTTCTTT. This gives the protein CSVEYKSDTEAFF.

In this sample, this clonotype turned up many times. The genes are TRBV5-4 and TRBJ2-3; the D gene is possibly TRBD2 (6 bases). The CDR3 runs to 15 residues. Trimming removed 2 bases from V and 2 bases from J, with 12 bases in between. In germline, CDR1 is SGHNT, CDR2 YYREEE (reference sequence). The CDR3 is CASSFSSGNTDTQYF. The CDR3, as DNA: TGTGCCAGCAGCTTCAGTAGCGGAAACACAGATACGCAGTATTTT.

As DNA, the CDR3 is TGTGCCATCAGTGAAAGCTCAAGACTAGTGGGAGCAGGGGAGCTGTTTTTT. Amino acid sequence: CAISESSRLVGAGELFF. This rearrangement joins TRBV10-3 to TRBJ2-2; a weak D match, TRBD2 (6 bases). Germline V gene data show CDR1 as ENHRY and CDR2 as SYGVKD. Trimming shortened V by 3 bases and J by 8 bases, and 22 bases separated the two germline ends. CDR3 length: 17 amino acids.

DNA for the CDR3: TGTGCCAGCAGTTACTCGATGAGGTCCAGTGAGCAGTTCTTC. Translation gives CASSYSMRSSEQFF. The rearrangement uses TRBV6-5 and TRBJ2-1; D unclear. This CDR3 spans 14 amino acids. Trimming shortened V by 0 bases and J by 9 bases, and 12 bases separated the two germline ends. Germline loops: CDR1 MNHEY, CDR2 SVGAGI.

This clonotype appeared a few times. The CDR3 is CSALDRTSGSGELFF. CDR3 bases: TGCAGTGCTCTCGACCGGACTAGTGGTTCCGGGGAGCTGTTTTTT. The chain is built from TRBV20-1 and TRBJ2-2; 7 bases map to TRBD2. With V trimmed by 5 bases and J by 6 bases, 12 bases remained unmatched. The germline CDR1 and CDR2 sequences are DFQATT and SNEGSKA (reference sequence). This CDR3 spans 15 amino acids.

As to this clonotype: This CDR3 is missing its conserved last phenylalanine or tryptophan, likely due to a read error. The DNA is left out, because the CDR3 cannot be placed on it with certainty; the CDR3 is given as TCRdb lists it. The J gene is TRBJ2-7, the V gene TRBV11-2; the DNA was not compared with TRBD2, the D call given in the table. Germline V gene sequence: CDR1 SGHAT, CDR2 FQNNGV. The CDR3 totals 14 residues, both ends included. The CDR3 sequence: CASSLGLAGNERYL.